This T cell receptor beta chain was sequenced during a study of T-cell reconstitution after alpha-beta-depleted transplantation in children. The V end lost 6 bases, the J end lost 4 bases, and 7 bases lay between the germline ends. Germline lookup yields CDR1 SQVTM and CDR2 ANQGSEA. This CDR3 is 11 amino acids long. This clonotype has a count of ten or more. Using unique molecular identifiers, the investigators prepared the TCRbeta library. TCRdb reprocessed the PCR reads via MiXCR and lists one record per CDR3 protein. The repertoire consists of roughly 200,000 distinct CDR3 sequences, with less than 8% occurring once and the leading ten covering over 2.5%.

The rearrangement links TRBV29-1 to TRBJ1-3; D unclear. This receptor was taken from a human donor who donated a stem cell graft to a child with Wiskott-Aldrich syndrome. This material consisted of PBMCs from the stem cell graft donor, taken from the stem cell graft. Here the CDR3 reads CSVRLGNTIYF. The CDR3 DNA follows: TGCAGCGTCCGACTGGGAAACACCATATATTTT.